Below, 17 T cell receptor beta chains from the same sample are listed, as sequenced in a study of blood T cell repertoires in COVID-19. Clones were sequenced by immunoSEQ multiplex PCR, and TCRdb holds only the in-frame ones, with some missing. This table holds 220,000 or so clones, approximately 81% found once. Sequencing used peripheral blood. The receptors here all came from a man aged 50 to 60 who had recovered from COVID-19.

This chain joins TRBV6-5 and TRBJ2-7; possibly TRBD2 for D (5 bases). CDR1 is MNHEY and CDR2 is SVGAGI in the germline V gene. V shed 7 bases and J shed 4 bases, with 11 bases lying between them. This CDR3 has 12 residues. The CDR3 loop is CASTLPGYEQYF. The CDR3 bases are TGTGCCAGCACCCTCCCGGGGTACGAGCAGTACTTC.

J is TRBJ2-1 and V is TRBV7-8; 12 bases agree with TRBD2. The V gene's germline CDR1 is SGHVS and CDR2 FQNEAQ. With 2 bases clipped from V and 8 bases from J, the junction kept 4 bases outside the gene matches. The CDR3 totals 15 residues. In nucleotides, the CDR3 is TGTGCCAGCAGCTTAAGGCGACTAGCGGGAGATGAGCAGTTCTTC. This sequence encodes CASSLRRLAGDEQFF.

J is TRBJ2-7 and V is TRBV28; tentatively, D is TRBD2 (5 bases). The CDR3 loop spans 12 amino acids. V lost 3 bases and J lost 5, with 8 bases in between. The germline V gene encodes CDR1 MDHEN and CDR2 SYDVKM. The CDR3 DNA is TGTGCCAGCAGTTTGAGGGTTCACGAGCAGTACTTC. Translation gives CASSLRVHEQYF.

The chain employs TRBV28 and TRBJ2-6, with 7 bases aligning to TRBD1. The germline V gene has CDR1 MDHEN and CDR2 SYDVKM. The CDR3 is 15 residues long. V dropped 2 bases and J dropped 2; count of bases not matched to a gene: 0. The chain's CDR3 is CASSLDRAGANVLTF. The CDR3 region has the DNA TGTGCCAGCAGTTTAGACAGGGCTGGGGCCAACGTCCTGACTTTC.

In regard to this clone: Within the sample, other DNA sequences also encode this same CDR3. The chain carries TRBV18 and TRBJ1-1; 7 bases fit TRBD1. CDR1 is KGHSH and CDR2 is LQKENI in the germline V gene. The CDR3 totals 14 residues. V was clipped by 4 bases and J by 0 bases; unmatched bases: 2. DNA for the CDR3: TGTGCCAGCTCACAACAGGGGCTGAACACTGAAGCTTTCTTT. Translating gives CASSQQGLNTEAFF. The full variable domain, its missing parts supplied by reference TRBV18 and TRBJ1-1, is NAGVMQNPRHLVRRRGQEARLRCSPMKGHSHVYWYRQLPEEGLKFMVYLQKENIIDESGMPKERFSAEFPKEGPSILRIQQVVRGDSAAYFCASSQQGLNTEAFFGQGTRLTVV.

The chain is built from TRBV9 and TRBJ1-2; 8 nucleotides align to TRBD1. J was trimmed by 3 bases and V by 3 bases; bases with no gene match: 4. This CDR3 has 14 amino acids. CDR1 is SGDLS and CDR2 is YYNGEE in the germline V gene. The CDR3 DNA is TGTGCCAGCAGCGGACAGGGGAGCGACTATGGCTACACCTTC. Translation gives CASSGQGSDYGYTF.

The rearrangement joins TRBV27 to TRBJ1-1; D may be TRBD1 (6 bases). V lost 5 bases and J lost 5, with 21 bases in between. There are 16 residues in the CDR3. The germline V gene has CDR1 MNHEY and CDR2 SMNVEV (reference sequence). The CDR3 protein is CASSKLPQETGTEAFF. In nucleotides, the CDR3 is TGTGCCAGCAGTAAACTCCCCCAGGAGACAGGTACTGAAGCTTTCTTT.

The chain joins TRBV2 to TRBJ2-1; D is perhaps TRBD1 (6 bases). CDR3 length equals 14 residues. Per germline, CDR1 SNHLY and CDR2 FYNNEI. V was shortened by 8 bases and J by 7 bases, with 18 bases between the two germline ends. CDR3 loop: CASAVTRGKNEQFF. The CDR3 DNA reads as TGTGCCAGCGCTGTAACCAGGGGTAAGAATGAGCAGTTCTTC.

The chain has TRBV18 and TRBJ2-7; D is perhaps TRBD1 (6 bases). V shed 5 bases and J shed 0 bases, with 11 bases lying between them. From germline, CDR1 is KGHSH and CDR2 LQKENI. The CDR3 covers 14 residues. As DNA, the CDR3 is TGTGCCAGCTCATCGACAGGTAGCTCCTACGAGCAGTACTTC. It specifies CASSSTGSSYEQYF.

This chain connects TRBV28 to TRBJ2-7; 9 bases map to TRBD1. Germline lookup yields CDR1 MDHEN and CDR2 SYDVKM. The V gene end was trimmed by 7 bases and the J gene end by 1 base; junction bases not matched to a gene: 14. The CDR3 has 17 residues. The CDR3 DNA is TGTGCCAGCAACTCCCCCGGGGGGACAGGGCTGTCCTACGAGCAGTACTTC. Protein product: CASNSPGGTGLSYEQYF.

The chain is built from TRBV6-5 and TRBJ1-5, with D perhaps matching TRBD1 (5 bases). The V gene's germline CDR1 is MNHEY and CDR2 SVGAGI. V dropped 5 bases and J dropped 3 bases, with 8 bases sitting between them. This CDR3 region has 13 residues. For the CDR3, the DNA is TGTGCCAGCAGTACAGGTTTCAATCAGCCCCAGCATTTT. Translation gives CASSTGFNQPQHF.

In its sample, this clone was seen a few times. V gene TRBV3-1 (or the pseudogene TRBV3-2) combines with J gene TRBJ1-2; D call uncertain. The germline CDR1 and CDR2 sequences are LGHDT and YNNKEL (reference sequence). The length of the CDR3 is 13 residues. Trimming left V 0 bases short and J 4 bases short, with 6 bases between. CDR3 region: CASSQDYTYGYTF. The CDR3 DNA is TGTGCCAGCAGCCAAGATTACACCTATGGCTACACCTTC.

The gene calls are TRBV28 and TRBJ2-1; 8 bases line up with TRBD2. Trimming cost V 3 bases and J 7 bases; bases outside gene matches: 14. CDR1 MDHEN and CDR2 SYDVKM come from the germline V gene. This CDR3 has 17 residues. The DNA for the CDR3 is TGTGCCAGCAGTTTCCCGGGACTAGTGGTCCTTAGGAATGAGCAGTTCTTC. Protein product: CASSFPGLVVLRNEQFF.

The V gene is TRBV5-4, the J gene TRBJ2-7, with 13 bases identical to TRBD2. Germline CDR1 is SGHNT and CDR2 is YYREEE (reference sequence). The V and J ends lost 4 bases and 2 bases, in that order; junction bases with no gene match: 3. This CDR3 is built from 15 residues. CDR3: CASSPGTSGTYEQYF. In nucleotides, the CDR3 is TGTGCCAGCAGCCCAGGGACTAGCGGGACCTACGAGCAGTACTTC.

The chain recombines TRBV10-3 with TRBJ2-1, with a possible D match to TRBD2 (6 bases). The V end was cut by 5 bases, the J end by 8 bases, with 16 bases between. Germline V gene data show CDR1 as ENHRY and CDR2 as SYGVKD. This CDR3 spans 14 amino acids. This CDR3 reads CAISLGGGVDEQFF. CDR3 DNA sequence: TGTGCCATCAGTCTCGGAGGAGGGGTAGATGAGCAGTTCTTC.

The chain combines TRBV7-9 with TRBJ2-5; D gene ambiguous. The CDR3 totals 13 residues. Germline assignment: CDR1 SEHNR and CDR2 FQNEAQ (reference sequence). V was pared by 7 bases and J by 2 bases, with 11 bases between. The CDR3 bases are TGTGCCAGCACCCGAGGATGGCAAGAGACCCAGTACTTC. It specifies CASTRGWQETQYF.

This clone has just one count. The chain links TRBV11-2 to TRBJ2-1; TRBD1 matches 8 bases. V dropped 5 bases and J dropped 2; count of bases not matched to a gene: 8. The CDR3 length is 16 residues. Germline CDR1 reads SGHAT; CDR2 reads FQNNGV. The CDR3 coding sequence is TGTGCCAGCAGCCCGAATTTGGGACAGGCCTACAATGAGCAGTTCTTC. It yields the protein CASSPNLGQAYNEQFF.